A single T cell receptor (beta chain) is shown here with its context. The antigen this receptor binds is unknown. No base quality information exists; no much larger clone differs at one position. This sample includes further DNA sequences coding for the same CDR3. These data belong to a study of technical replicates of blood from several donors (dated by TCRdb to the late 2010s). Ends trimmed: V by 0 bases, J by 2 bases; bases unmatched to a gene: 2. The CDR3 runs 15 amino acids, cysteine and phenylalanine included. The read is trimmed to its CDR3 DNA, 45 bases read in frame from base 1. Reading the germline V gene gives CDR1 SGHRS and CDR2 YFSETQ. Library preparation used the immunoSEQ multiplex PCR assay. What TCRdb holds here is the immuneACCESS table cut down to in-frame rearrangements. Part of the clones is not present; checked against another copy, under half of the missing clones reflect an unresolved V gene, and the others are unexplained. In this sample the table shows approximately 81,000 clones, about 94% of which occur a single time. The ten largest clones add up to 0.35% to 0.45% of the sample.

The sequencing input was T cells isolated from PBMCs. This receptor was obtained from a human donor in good health. The sequence is built from TRBV5-1 and TRBJ1-5, with 7 bases in between that match TRBD1. In nucleotide form, the sequence is TGCGCCAGCAGCTTGGGACAGGGAGGCAATCAGCCCCAGCATTTT. Its protein reads: CASSLGQGGNQPQHF.